The clone carrying this T cell receptor (beta chain) was counted once. These data belong to a study of blood T cell repertoires in COVID-19. Using immunoSEQ multiplex PCR, the repertoire was profiled, and TCRdb retains in-frame clones only, with some absent. This sample has some 210,000 clones, with just under 85% found just once. The V gene's germline CDR1 is MDHEN and CDR2 SYDVKM. V trimming: 5 bases; J trimming: 4 bases; junction bases outside the gene matches: 6. The CDR3 is made up of 14 amino acids. The V call is TRBV28, the J call TRBJ2-7, with 9 bases matching TRBD1. Sequenced input: peripheral blood. This clonotype originated in a woman between 50 and 59 years old with active or convalescent COVID-19. The CDR3 DNA is TGTGCCAGCAGTGCCGGGACAGGGCGATACGAGCAGTACTTC. Amino acid sequence: CASSAGTGRYEQYF.